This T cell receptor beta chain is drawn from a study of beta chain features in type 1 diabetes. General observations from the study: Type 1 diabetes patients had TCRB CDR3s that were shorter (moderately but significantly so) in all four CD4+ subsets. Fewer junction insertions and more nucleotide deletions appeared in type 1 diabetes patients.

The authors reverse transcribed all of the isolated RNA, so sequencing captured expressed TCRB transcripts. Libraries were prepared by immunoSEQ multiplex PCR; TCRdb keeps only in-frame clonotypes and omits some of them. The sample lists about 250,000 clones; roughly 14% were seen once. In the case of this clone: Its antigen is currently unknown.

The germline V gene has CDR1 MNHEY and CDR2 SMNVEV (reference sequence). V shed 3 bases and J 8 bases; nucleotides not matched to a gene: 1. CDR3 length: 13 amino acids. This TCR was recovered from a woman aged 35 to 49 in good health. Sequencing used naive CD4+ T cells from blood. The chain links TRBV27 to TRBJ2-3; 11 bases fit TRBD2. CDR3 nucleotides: TGTGCCAGCAGTTTTACTAGCGGGGGTACGCAGTATTTT. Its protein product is CASSFTSGGTQYF.